This entry describes one T cell receptor (beta chain). Via MiXCR, TCRdb re-called the reads, giving one row per CDR3 protein. The sample has around 630,000 distinct CDR3 sequences, approximately 24% seen once. The source of the sample is a study of T cell repertoires in cytomegalovirus infection. Germline V gene lookup returns CDR1 ENHRY and CDR2 SYGVKD. CDR3 length equals 16 residues. The V and J ends lost 6 bases and 7 bases, in that order; junction bases with no gene match: 15. Sequencing was performed on CD8+ T cells from PBMCs. This sequence joins TRBV10-3 and TRBJ1-1, with 9 bases fitting TRBD1. This clonotype was obtained from a human donor in good health (CMV status not recorded). Some clones in this sample may be carry-over from other donors' samples. CDR3 in DNA: TGTGCCATCAGATCCACCGGGACAGGGCCCCCAGATGAAGCTTTCTTT. This encodes CAIRSTGTGPPDEAFF.